This T cell receptor beta chain was captured in a study of early stage breast cancer tumors. This CDR3 comprises 12 residues. Per germline, CDR1 PRHDT and CDR2 FYEKMQ (reference sequence). Trimming shortened V by 4 bases and J by 8 bases, and 11 bases separated the two germline ends. Profiling relied on immunoSEQ multiplex PCR, and the TCRdb table lists in-frame clones only, not all of them. This table holds under 35,000 clones, 84% found once. This clonotype was sampled from a person aged 50-59 years with breast cancer. Material: blood. The chain uses TRBV13 and TRBJ1-1, with D uncertain. CDR3 in DNA: TGTGCCAGCAGCTGGGGTGCCACCGAAGCTTTCTTT. Translation gives CASSWGATEAFF.